The 12 T cell receptor beta chains listed next were all sequenced from one sample in a study of blood T cell repertoires in COVID-19. Measured with immunoSEQ multiplex PCR; TCRdb has only the in-frame clones, and not every one. The data hold roughly 150,000 clones, with about 83% observed a single time. The sequenced sample consisted of peripheral blood. These receptors came from a man aged 60 to 75 with acute or convalescent COVID-19.

This clone was detected once. The chain links TRBV24-1 to TRBJ2-3; 8 bases are shared with TRBD2. Looked up from germline, CDR1 is KGHDR and CDR2 is SFDVKD. CDR3 length: 17 residues. J was trimmed by 2 bases and V by 5 bases; bases with no gene match: 11. CDR3 DNA: TGTGCCACCAGTGCGGGTGAGAGCGGGGGACTCACAGATACGCAGTATTTT. Residues: CATSAGESGGLTDTQYF.

This chain uses TRBV4-1 with TRBJ1-4; maybe TRBD1 (5 bases). V shed 4 bases and J shed 6 bases, with 9 bases lying between them. Germline CDR1 and CDR2: MGHRA and YSYEKL. The CDR3 runs to 13 residues. CDR3 coding DNA: TGCGCCAGCAGCCCTTGGGGGGATGAAAAACTGTTTTTT. Translating it yields CASSPWGDEKLFF.

This rearrangement joins TRBV6-2 or TRBV6-3 to TRBJ2-3, with 8 bases aligning to TRBD1. The CDR3 sequence is 14 residues long. V was pared by 6 bases and J by 7 bases, with 9 bases of the junction left unmatched. Germline CDR1 reads MNHEY; CDR2 reads SVGEGT. Here the CDR3 reads CASSLDRGRNTQYF. CDR3 DNA: TGTGCCAGCAGCTTAGACAGGGGTCGGAATACGCAGTATTTT.

The CDR3 protein is CASTRRGRGYEQYF. The DNA of the CDR3 is TGTGCCAGCACCCGCAGGGGGCGAGGGTACGAGCAGTACTTC. This chain uses TRBV6-5 with TRBJ2-7; 8 positions match TRBD1. CDR1 and CDR2 from the germline V gene are MNHEY and SVGAGI. The CDR3 consists of 14 residues. V dropped 7 bases and J dropped 4; count of bases not matched to a gene: 9.

The chain carries TRBV27 and TRBJ1-2; 11 nucleotides match TRBD1. Germline assignment: CDR1 MNHEY and CDR2 SMNVEV (reference sequence). Germline trimming cut 5 bases from V and 3 bases from J; bases unmatched to any gene: 8. The CDR3 has 16 amino acids. CDR3 nucleotide sequence: TGTGCCAGCAGTGCCTGGACAGGGGGCATGGACTATGGCTACACCTTC. This gives the protein CASSAWTGGMDYGYTF.

The rearrangement uses TRBV2 and TRBJ1-2, with a possible D match to TRBD1 (5 bases). The CDR3 runs to 14 residues. Germline CDR1 and CDR2: SNHLY and FYNNEI. V was cut by 3 bases and J by 3 bases, with 11 bases left in between. The CDR3 sequence is CASSDLGGDYGYTF. As DNA, the CDR3 is TGTGCCAGCAGTGACTTAGGAGGGGACTATGGCTACACCTTC.

V usage is TRBV5-1 and J usage is TRBJ2-4; perhaps TRBD2 as D (6 bases). CDR1 SGHRS and CDR2 YFSETQ come from the germline V gene. This CDR3 is built from 15 residues. V gave up 3 bases and J gave up 7 bases, with 17 bases separating them. CDR3 sequence (DNA): TGCGCCAGCAGCTCCTTGACTGGAGGGGCCAACATTCAGTACTTC. Its protein product is CASSSLTGGANIQYF.

The chain combines TRBV30 with TRBJ1-5, with D unresolved. Germline lookup yields CDR1 GTSNPN and CDR2 SVGIG (reference sequence). CDR3 length: 13 residues. Deletions cut 1 base from V and 1 base from J, with 5 bases between. The CDR3 spells CAWSAVSNQPQHF. Written as DNA, the CDR3 is TGTGCCTGGAGTGCCGTAAGCAATCAGCCCCAGCATTTT. The complete variable domain, with remaining parts taken from reference TRBV30 and TRBJ1-5, reads SQTIHQWPATLVQPVGSPLSLECTVEGTSNPNLYWYRQAAGRGLQLLFYSVGIGQISSEVPQNLSASRPQDRQFILSSKKLLLSDSGFYLCAWSAVSNQPQHFGDGTRLSIL.

The rearrangement joins TRBV11-2 to TRBJ1-2; D is undetermined. From germline, CDR1 is SGHAT and CDR2 FQNNGV. This CDR3 has 17 amino acids. The V gene lost 5 bases and the J gene lost 0 bases, with 19 bases spanning the gap. CDR3 DNA: TGTGCCAGCAGCACCCCCAGCGGAGAAGCTACTAACTATGGCTACACCTTC. Protein product: CASSTPSGEATNYGYTF.

The rearrangement links TRBV9 to TRBJ1-2, with TRBD1 as a possible D gene (6 bases). V was cut by 0 bases and J by 3 bases, with 9 bases left in between. The CDR3 extends over 14 amino acids. Looked up from germline, CDR1 is SGDLS and CDR2 is YYNGEE. The DNA of the CDR3 is TGTGCCAGCAGCGTAGGGACAGAAGACTATGGCTACACCTTC. Translating gives CASSVGTEDYGYTF.

The CDR3 sequence: CASSLATNQPQHF. The CDR3 DNA follows: TGTGCCAGCAGTTTAGCAACAAATCAGCCCCAGCATTTT. The chain uses TRBV12-3 or TRBV12-4 and TRBJ1-5; D is undetermined. The V end lost 0 bases, the J end lost 4 bases, and 4 bases lay between the germline ends. The CDR3 sequence is 13 residues long.

In nucleotides, the CDR3 is TGTGCCAGCAGCCTTGGACACTCCTACAATGAGCAGTTCTTC. This codes for CASSLGHSYNEQFF. The V call is TRBV7-2, the J call TRBJ2-1, with a possible D match to TRBD1 (5 bases). Trimming cost V 5 bases and J 0 bases, with 8 bases left between them. CDR3 length: 14 amino acids. Germline CDR1 is SGHTA and CDR2 is FQGNSA.